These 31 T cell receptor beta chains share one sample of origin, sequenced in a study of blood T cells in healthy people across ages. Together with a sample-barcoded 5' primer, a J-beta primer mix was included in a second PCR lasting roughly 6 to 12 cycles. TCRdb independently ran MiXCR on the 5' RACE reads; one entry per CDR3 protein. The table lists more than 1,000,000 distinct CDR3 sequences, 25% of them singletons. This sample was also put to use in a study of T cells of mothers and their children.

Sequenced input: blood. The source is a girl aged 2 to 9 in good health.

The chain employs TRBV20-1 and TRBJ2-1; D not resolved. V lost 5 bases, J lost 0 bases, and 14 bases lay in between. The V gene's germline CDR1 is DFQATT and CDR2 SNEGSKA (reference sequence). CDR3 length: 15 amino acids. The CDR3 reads CSAPPLVTSYNEQFF. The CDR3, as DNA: TGCAGTGCTCCCCCATTAGTAACCTCCTACAATGAGCAGTTCTTC.

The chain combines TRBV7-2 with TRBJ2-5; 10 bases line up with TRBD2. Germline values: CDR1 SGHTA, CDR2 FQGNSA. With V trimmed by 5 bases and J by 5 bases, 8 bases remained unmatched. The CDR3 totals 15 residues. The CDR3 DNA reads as TGTGCCAGCAGCGCAGAGCGGGGGGGCGGGGAGACCCAGTACTTC. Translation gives CASSAERGGGETQYF.

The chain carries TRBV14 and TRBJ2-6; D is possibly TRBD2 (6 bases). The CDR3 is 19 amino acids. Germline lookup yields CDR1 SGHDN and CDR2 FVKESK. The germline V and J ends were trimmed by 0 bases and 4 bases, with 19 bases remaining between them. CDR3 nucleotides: TGTGCCAGCAGCCAAGACGGAATAATATGGGGAGGAGGGGCCAACGTCCTGACTTTC. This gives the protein CASSQDGIIWGGGANVLTF.

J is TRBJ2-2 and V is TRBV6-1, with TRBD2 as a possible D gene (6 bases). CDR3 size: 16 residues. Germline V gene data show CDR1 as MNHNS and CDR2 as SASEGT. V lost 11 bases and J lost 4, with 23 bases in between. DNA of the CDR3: TGTGCCTCTAGGCCGGGGGTATTCGGGTTCACCGGGGAGCTGTTTTTT. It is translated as CASRPGVFGFTGELFF.

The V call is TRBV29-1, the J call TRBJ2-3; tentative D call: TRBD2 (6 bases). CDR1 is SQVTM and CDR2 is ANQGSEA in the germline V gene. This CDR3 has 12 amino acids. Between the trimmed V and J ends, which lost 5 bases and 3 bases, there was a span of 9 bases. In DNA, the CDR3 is TGCAGCGTTCGGACTACTACAGATACGCAGTATTTT. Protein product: CSVRTTTDTQYF.

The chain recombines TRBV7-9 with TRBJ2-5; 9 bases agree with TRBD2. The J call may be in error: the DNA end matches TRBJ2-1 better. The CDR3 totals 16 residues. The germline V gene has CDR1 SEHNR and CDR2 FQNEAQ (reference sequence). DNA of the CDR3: TGTGCCAGCAGCTTAGCGCTAGCGGGGACCTACAATGAGCAGTTCTTC. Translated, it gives CASSLALAGTYNEQFF.

The CDR3 DNA sequence: TGTGCCATCGCCGAGGGACAGCCGGGGGGAGAGACCCAGTACTTC. Residues: CAIAEGQPGGETQYF. This chain connects TRBV10-3 to TRBJ2-1, with D perhaps TRBD1 or TRBD2 (7 bases each). TRBJ2-5 explains the end of the DNA better; the J call may be wrong. Germline values: CDR1 ENHRY, CDR2 SYGVKD. This CDR3 spans 15 amino acids.

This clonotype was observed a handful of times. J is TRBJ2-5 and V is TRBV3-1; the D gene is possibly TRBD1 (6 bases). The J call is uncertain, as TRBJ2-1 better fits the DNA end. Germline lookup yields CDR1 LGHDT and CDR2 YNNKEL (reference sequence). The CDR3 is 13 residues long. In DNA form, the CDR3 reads TGTGCCAGCAGATTCCGACAGGCGGTTGAGCAGTTCTTC. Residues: CASRFRQAVEQFF.

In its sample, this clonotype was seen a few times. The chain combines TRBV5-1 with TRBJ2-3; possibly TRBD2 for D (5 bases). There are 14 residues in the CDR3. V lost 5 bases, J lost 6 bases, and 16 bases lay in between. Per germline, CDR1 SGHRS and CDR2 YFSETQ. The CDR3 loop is CASRGATNGDTQYF. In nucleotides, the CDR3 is TGCGCCAGCAGGGGAGCGACAAACGGGGATACGCAGTATTTT. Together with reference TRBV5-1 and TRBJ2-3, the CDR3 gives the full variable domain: KAGVTQTPRYLIKTRGQQVTLSCSPISGHRSVSWYQQTPGQGLQFLFEYFSETQRNKGNFPGRFSGRQFSNSRSEMNVSTLELGDSALYLCASRGATNGDTQYFGPGTRLTVL.

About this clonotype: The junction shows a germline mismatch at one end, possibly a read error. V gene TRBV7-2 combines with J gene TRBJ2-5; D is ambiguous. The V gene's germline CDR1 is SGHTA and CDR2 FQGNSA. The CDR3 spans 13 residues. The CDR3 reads CACRLAAQETQYF. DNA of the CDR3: TGTGCCTGCAGATTGGCGGCACAAGAGACCCAGTACTTC.

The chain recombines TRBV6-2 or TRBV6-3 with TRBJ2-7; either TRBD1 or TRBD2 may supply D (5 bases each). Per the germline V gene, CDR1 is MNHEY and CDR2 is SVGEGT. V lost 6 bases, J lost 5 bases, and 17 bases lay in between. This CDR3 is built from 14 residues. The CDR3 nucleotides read TGTGCCAGCAGCCATGAGGGGCCGTGGGACGAGCAGTACTTC. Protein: CASSHEGPWDEQYF.

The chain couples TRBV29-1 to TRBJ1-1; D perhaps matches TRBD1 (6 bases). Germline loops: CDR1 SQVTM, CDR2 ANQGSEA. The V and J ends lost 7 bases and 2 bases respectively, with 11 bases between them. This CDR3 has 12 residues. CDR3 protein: CSGRTVNTEAFF. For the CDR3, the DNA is TGCAGCGGACGGACAGTAAACACTGAAGCTTTCTTT.

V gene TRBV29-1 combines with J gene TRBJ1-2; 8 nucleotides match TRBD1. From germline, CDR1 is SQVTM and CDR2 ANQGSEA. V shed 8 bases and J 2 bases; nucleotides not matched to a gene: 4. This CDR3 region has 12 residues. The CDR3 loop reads CSTWTGNYGYTF. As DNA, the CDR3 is TGCAGCACATGGACAGGGAACTATGGCTACACCTTC.

The CDR3 DNA follows: TGCGCCAGCAGCTTCCTTGAGGATAACTCTGGGGCCAACGTCCTGACTTTC. Protein: CASSFLEDNSGANVLTF. This chain connects TRBV5-1 to TRBJ2-6; D is unresolved. Germline values: CDR1 SGHRS, CDR2 YFSETQ. The CDR3 totals 17 residues. V was clipped by 2 bases and J by 0 bases, with 12 bases between them.

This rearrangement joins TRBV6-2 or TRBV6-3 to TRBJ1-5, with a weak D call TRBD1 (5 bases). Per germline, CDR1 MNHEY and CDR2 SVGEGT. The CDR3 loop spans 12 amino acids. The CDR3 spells CDVGRNNQPQHF. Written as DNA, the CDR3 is TGTGACGTGGGACGGAACAATCAGCCCCAGCATTTT.

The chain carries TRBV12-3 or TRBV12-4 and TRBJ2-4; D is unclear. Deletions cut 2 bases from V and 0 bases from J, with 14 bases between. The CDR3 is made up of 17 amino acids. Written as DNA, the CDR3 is TGTGCCAGCAGTTTAAGGGTGCCCGATCTAGCCAAAAACATTCAGTACTTC. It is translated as CASSLRVPDLAKNIQYF.

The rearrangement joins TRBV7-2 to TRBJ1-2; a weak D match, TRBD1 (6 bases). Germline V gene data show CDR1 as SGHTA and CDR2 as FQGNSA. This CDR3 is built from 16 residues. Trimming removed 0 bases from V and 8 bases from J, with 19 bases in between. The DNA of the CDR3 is TGTGCCAGCAGCTTAGCTGGGGGCGCCTCGGATCCCGGCTACACCTTC. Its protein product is CASSLAGGASDPGYTF.

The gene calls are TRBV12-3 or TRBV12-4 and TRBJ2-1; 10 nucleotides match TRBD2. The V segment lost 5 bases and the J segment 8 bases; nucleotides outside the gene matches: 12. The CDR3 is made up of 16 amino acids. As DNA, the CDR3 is TGTGCCAGCAGTCAATGGACTAGCGGTCAGAAATATGAGCAGTTCTTC. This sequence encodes CASSQWTSGQKYEQFF.

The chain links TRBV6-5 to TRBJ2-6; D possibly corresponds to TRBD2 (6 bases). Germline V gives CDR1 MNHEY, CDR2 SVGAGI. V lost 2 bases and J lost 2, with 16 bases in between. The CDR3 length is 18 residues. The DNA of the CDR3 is TGTGCCAGCAGTTACGGCGGGAAATTACGGCCTGGGGCCAACGTCCTGACTTTC. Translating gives CASSYGGKLRPGANVLTF.

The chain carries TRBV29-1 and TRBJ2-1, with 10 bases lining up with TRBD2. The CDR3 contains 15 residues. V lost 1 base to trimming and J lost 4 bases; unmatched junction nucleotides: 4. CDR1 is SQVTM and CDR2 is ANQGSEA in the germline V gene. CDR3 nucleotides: TGCAGCGTTGAAGGAAGCGGGGGGGTGTACAATGAGCAGTTCTTC. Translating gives CSVEGSGGVYNEQFF.

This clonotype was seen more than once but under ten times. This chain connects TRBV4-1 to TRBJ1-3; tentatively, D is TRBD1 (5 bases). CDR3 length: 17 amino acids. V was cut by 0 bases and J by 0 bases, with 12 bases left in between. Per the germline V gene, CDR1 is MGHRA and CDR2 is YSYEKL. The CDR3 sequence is CASSQERQPFSGNTIYF. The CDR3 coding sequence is TGCGCCAGCAGCCAAGAAAGACAGCCGTTCTCTGGAAACACCATATATTTT.

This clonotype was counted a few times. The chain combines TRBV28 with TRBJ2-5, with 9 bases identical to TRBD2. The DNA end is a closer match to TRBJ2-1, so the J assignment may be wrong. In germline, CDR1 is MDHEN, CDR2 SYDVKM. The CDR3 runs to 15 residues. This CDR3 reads CASSLPSGEENEQFF. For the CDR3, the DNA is TGTGCCAGCAGCCTCCCTAGCGGGGAGGAGAATGAGCAGTTCTTC.

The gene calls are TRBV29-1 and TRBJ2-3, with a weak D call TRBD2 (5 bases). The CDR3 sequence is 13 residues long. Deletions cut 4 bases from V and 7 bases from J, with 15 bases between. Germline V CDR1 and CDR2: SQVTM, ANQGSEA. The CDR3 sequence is CSVAARLKNTQYF. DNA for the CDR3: TGCAGCGTTGCGGCTAGACTAAAGAATACGCAGTATTTT.

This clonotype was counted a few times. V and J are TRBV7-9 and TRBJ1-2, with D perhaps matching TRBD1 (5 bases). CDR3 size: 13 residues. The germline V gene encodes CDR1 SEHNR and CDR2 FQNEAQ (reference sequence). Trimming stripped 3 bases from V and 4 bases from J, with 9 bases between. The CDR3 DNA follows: TGTGCCAGCAGCTTCACAGGCACCTATGGCTACACCTTC. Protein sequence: CASSFTGTYGYTF.

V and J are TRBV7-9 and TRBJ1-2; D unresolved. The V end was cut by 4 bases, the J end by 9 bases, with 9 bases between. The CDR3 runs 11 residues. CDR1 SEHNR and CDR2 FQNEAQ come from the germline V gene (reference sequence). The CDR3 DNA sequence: TGTGCCAGCAGCTACCAATCGAGCTACACCTTC. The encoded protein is CASSYQSSYTF.

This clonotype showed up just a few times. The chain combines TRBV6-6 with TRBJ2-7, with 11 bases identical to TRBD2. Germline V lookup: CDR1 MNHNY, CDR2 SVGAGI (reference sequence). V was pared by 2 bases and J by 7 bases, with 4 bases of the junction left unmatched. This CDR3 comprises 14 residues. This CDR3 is CASSYGTSGTEQYF. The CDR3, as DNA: TGTGCCAGCAGTTACGGGACTAGCGGAACGGAGCAGTACTTC.

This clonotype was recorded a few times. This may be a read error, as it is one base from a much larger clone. The CDR3 DNA reads as TGTGCCGGCAGCGTTTGGGATAGGTCCTACAATGAGCAGTTCTTC. This encodes CAGSVWDRSYNEQFF. This chain links TRBV9 with TRBJ2-1; the D is unclear. The V gene's germline CDR1 is SGDLS and CDR2 YYNGEE. The CDR3 covers 15 residues.

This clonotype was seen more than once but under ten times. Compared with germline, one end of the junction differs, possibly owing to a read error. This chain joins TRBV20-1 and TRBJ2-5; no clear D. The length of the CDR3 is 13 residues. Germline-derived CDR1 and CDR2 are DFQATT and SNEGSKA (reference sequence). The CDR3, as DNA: TGCAGCGCTAATGATAAGTTCCAAGAGACCCAGTACTTC. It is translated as CSANDKFQETQYF.

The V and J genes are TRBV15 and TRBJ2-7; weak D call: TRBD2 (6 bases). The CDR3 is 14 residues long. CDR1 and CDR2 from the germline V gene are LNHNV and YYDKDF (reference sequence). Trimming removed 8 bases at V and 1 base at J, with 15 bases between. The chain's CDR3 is CATSAVGSSYEQYF. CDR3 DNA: TGTGCCACCTCCGCGGTCGGGAGTTCCTACGAGCAGTACTTC.

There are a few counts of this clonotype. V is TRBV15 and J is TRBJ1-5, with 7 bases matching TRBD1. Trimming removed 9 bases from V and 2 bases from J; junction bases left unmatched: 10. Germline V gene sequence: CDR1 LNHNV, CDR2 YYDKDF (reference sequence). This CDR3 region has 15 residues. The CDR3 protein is CATGSTGKGNQPQHF. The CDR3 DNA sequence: TGTGCCACAGGCTCGACAGGGAAGGGCAATCAGCCCCAGCATTTT.

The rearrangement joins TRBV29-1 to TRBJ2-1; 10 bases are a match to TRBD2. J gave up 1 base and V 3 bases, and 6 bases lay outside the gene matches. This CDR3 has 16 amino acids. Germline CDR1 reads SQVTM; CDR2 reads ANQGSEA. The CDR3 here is CSVELAGVVSYNEQFF. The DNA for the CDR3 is TGCAGCGTTGAGCTAGCGGGAGTAGTATCCTACAATGAGCAGTTCTTC.